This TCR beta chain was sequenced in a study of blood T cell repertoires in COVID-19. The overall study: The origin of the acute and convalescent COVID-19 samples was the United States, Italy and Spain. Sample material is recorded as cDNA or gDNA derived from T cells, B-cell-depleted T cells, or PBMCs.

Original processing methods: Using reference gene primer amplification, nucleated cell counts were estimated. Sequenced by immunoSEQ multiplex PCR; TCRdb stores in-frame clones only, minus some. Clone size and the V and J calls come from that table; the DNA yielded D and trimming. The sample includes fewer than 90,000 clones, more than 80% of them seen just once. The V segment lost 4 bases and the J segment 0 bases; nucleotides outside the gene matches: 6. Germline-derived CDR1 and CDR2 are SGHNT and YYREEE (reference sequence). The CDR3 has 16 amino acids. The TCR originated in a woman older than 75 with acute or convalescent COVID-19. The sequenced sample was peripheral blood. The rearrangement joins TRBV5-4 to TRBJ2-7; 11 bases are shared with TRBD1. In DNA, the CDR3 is TGTGCCAGCAGCGGGGGACAGGGGGTTAGCTCCTACGAGCAGTACTTC. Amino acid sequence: CASSGGQGVSSYEQYF.